This is a list of T cell receptor beta chains from one sample in a study of blood T cell repertoires in COVID-19. Sequencing used immunoSEQ multiplex PCR; TCRdb keeps in-frame clones, though not all of them. The sample lists roughly 150,000 clones; about four fifths were seen once. Sequencing was carried out using peripheral blood. These receptor sequences come from a man in his sixties with acute or convalescent COVID-19. The CDR3 runs from the conserved cysteine through the conserved F or W. A D gene is named only where the DNA matches it firmly.

J,length,V,D,CDR3
TRBJ1-3,17,TRBV11-2,-,CASSLGLGSRSGNTIYF
TRBJ2-3,15,TRBV27,TRBD2,CASSSLGGFTDTQYF
TRBJ1-4,15,TRBV7-8,-,CASSLRRQEDEKLFF
TRBJ1-1,11,TRBV14,-,CASNSGQLAFF
TRBJ2-7,18,TRBV6-4,-,CASSDPSSSPESLYEQYF
TRBJ1-6,14,TRBV11-2,TRBD1,CASSLGDRGSPLHF
TRBJ2-6,15,TRBV6-5,TRBD1,CASRSTGSGANVLTF
TRBJ1-1,13,TRBV19,TRBD1,CASSEGTGGRAFF
TRBJ1-1,14,TRBV6-5,-,CASSYSRADTEAFF
TRBJ2-1,14,TRBV2,-,CASLPDTAYNEQFF
TRBJ1-4,16,TRBV4-3,TRBD1,CASSQGTGRSEEKLFF
TRBJ1-2,12,TRBV5-4,TRBD1,CATPDRAYGYTF
TRBJ2-1,15,TRBV5-1,TRBD2,CASSLVAGGNNEQFF
TRBJ2-4,13,TRBV6-5,TRBD1,CATQWDSKNIQYF
TRBJ2-3,16,TRBV9,TRBD2,CASSTRLAVDTDTQYF
TRBJ1-6,15,TRBV2,-,CASSRQGLINSPLHF
TRBJ2-5,15,TRBV5-1,TRBD2,CASSPSGGHGETQYF
TRBJ2-3,14,TRBV21-1,-,CASTRDRVSDTQYF
TRBJ2-1,15,TRBV19,-,CATNGGPGSYNEQFF
TRBJ2-2,16,TRBV5-6,TRBD1,CASSSRDSGPAGELFF
TRBJ1-6,13,TRBV7-9,TRBD1,CASSLRTGSSLHF
TRBJ2-7,15,TRBV6-2/TRBV6-3,TRBD1,CASSSGQGYSYEQYF
TRBJ2-7,15,TRBV11-2,TRBD2,CASSQTSGRAYEQYF
TRBJ1-1,13,TRBV7-3,-,CASHRAGDTEAFF
TRBJ2-7,13,TRBV7-2,-,CASKAPSSYEQYF
TRBJ2-5,15,TRBV7-9,TRBD1,CASSKGQEVQETQYF
TRBJ1-5,14,TRBV6-5,TRBD1,CASSATGGNQPQHF
TRBJ2-7,14,TRBV7-6,TRBD1,CASSLDEGAHEQYF
TRBJ1-2,14,TRBV6-5,-,CASRQGEGGYGYTF
TRBJ1-2,13,TRBV2,-,CASSQGVFYGYTF
TRBJ1-4,14,TRBV3-1/TRBV3-2,TRBD1,CASSLTGGDEKLFF
TRBJ1-5,16,TRBV15,-,CATSREIRGAGQPQHF
TRBJ1-5,15,TRBV28,-,CASSFFSGGNQPQHF
TRBJ2-1,14,TRBV6-1,-,CASSESMGHNEQFF
TRBJ2-1,16,TRBV5-1,TRBD2,CASSSQPGLAGGEQFF
TRBJ2-7,13,TRBV5-6,-,CASSLEQPYEQYF
TRBJ2-5,14,TRBV10-3,TRBD1,CAIRQGQNQETQYF
TRBJ1-3,17,TRBV4-2,-,CASSQDLTAVWGNTIYF
TRBJ1-2,12,TRBV7-9,-,CASSLSGAGYTF
TRBJ1-3,15,TRBV18,-,CASSPIAVSGNTIYF
TRBJ2-7,14,TRBV18,TRBD1,CASSPGQALYEQYF
TRBJ2-3,15,TRBV7-2,-,CASGAGGLSTDTQYF
TRBJ2-1,12,TRBV20-1,-,CSASPGVNEQFF
TRBJ2-4,16,TRBV5-1,TRBD2,CASSTGLAASQYIQYF
TRBJ2-3,13,TRBV19,-,CASTPGSTDTQYF
TRBJ2-6,16,TRBV9,-,CASSAMWASGANVLTF
TRBJ1-1,14,TRBV24-1,-,CATSDLYRNTEAFF
TRBJ2-3,15,TRBV18,-,CASSPTGGSTDTQYF
TRBJ2-4,20,TRBV7-2,TRBD2,CASSLALGLAGGPAKNIQYF
TRBJ1-2,15,TRBV2,TRBD1,CASSDQLTGGKGYTF
TRBJ2-2,18,TRBV4-2,TRBD2,CASSQDRLAGGQTGELFF
TRBJ2-5,15,TRBV5-1,TRBD2,CASSFAGGDGETQYF
TRBJ1-2,13,TRBV2,-,CASSKEVNYGYTF
TRBJ2-7,13,TRBV6-1,-,CASSDPGMYEQYF